This T cell receptor beta chain was obtained from a study of T cell changes during pregnancy in multiple sclerosis. The protocol was immunoSEQ multiplex PCR, while the TCRdb copy is restricted to in-frame clones and leaves out a portion. In the table there are some 41,000 clones, roughly 87% of which are singletons. Germline V gene data show CDR1 as SQVTM and CDR2 as ANQGSEA. CDR3 length equals 12 residues. Trimming removed 7 bases at V and 5 bases at J, with 11 bases between. Here the sequenced sample was CD8+ T cells from peripheral blood mononuclear cells, taken in the first trimester of pregnancy. The chain links TRBV29-1 to TRBJ2-2, with unresolved D. The sequence derives from a female donor with multiple sclerosis, enrolled in a pregnancy study. CDR3 sequence: CSGNQVTGELFF. Here the CDR3 DNA reads TGCAGCGGCAATCAGGTTACCGGGGAGCTGTTTTTT.